This is a list of T cell receptor beta chains from one sample in a study of T cell repertoires in cytomegalovirus infection. TCRdb re-derived calls from the reads in MiXCR, one entry per CDR3 protein. The sample contains over 200,000 distinct CDR3 sequences, roughly an eighth of which appear only once. Material: PBMCs. All receptors derive from a human donor in good health (CMV status not recorded). Some clones in this sample may be carry-over from other donors' samples. Both conserved end residues are part of each CDR3. Each record gives: V gene, clone size, J gene, CDR3 protein. Clone size is shown for a subset of rows, as once, few, many or a class of expanded clone.

V gene: TRBV15
clone size: few
J gene: TRBJ1-5
CDR3 protein: CATSRDLGGQPQHF

V gene: TRBV29-1
clone size: few
J gene: TRBJ2-1
CDR3 protein: CSVQGIDEQFF

V gene: TRBV6-5
clone size: -
J gene: TRBJ2-3
CDR3 protein: CASSFSGDTDTQYF

V gene: TRBV7-2
clone size: -
J gene: TRBJ2-5
CDR3 protein: CASSSLGGTTWETQYF

V gene: TRBV7-9
clone size: -
J gene: TRBJ2-7
CDR3 protein: CASSLAGGRVYEQYF

V gene: TRBV6-6
clone size: -
J gene: TRBJ1-1
CDR3 protein: CASRYTGGTEAFF

V gene: TRBV5-1
clone size: many
J gene: TRBJ2-7
CDR3 protein: CASSLDSGGTYEQYF

V gene: TRBV4-2
clone size: few
J gene: TRBJ2-7
CDR3 protein: CASSQEAGEPGEQYF

V gene: TRBV28
clone size: few
J gene: TRBJ1-1
CDR3 protein: CASSDLMNTEAFF

V gene: TRBV12-3/TRBV12-4
clone size: few
J gene: TRBJ1-4
CDR3 protein: CASSLRQRANEKLFF

V gene: TRBV28
clone size: few
J gene: TRBJ2-3
CDR3 protein: CASSLPPIDGRTADTQYF

V gene: TRBV10-3
clone size: many
J gene: TRBJ1-1
CDR3 protein: CAIGMGTVNTEAFF

V gene: TRBV12-5
clone size: few
J gene: TRBJ1-3
CDR3 protein: CASGRAGGTGNTIYF

V gene: TRBV3-1
clone size: -
J gene: TRBJ1-1
CDR3 protein: CASSQPGPGTEAFF

V gene: TRBV7-9
clone size: many
J gene: TRBJ1-2
CDR3 protein: CASSLNDRGDGYTF

V gene: TRBV29-1
clone size: many
J gene: TRBJ2-3
CDR3 protein: CSVDTYGLAGAGPDTQYF

V gene: TRBV19
clone size: -
J gene: TRBJ2-1
CDR3 protein: CASSYLAGLNNEQFF

V gene: TRBV11-2
clone size: many
J gene: TRBJ1-3
CDR3 protein: CASSLGDTGNTIYF

V gene: TRBV7-2
clone size: many
J gene: TRBJ2-2
CDR3 protein: CASSFGGLAATGELFF

V gene: TRBV6-2/TRBV6-3
clone size: -
J gene: TRBJ2-1
CDR3 protein: CASSSSLAGLRNHNEQFF

V gene: TRBV19
clone size: -
J gene: TRBJ1-1
CDR3 protein: CASSIRDREAFF

V gene: TRBV28
clone size: many
J gene: TRBJ2-5
CDR3 protein: CASRGAWETQYF

V gene: TRBV7-9
clone size: many
J gene: TRBJ2-7
CDR3 protein: CASSFGGAGYEQYF

V gene: TRBV7-9
clone size: -
J gene: TRBJ1-1
CDR3 protein: CASSSRTGGENEAFF

V gene: TRBV20-1
clone size: -
J gene: TRBJ1-5
CDR3 protein: CSASQGRDQPQHF

V gene: TRBV6-5
clone size: few
J gene: TRBJ1-4
CDR3 protein: CASSYGTAREKLFF

V gene: TRBV28
clone size: many
J gene: TRBJ1-2
CDR3 protein: CASGSGQAISAFGYTF

V gene: TRBV6-1
clone size: -
J gene: TRBJ2-2
CDR3 protein: CASTRIAGAHTGELFF

V gene: TRBV20-1
clone size: -
J gene: TRBJ2-1
CDR3 protein: CSARDITGLSSYNEQFF

V gene: TRBV7-2
clone size: many
J gene: TRBJ1-5
CDR3 protein: CASSVDRQPQHF

V gene: TRBV7-9
clone size: few
J gene: TRBJ2-7
CDR3 protein: CASVGGGLSLEQYF

V gene: TRBV5-5
clone size: -
J gene: TRBJ1-4
CDR3 protein: CASRPPGATNEKLFF

V gene: TRBV7-9
clone size: many
J gene: TRBJ1-1
CDR3 protein: CASSDKTGSNTEAFF

V gene: TRBV7-2
clone size: many
J gene: TRBJ2-7
CDR3 protein: CASSLSSYEQYF

V gene: TRBV6-6
clone size: many
J gene: TRBJ2-3
CDR3 protein: CASIDSRVADTQYF

V gene: TRBV12-3/TRBV12-4
clone size: -
J gene: TRBJ1-1
CDR3 protein: CASSSREPNTEAFF

V gene: TRBV12-3/TRBV12-4
clone size: many
J gene: TRBJ2-3
CDR3 protein: CASNLRTTDTQYF

V gene: TRBV6-2/TRBV6-3
clone size: -
J gene: TRBJ2-7
CDR3 protein: CASITRKGQGTYEQYF

V gene: TRBV14
clone size: -
J gene: TRBJ2-7
CDR3 protein: CASSQGSGQPRKRAKQYF

V gene: TRBV28
clone size: many
J gene: TRBJ1-5
CDR3 protein: CASTDGGRHSNQPQHF

V gene: TRBV10-3
clone size: many
J gene: TRBJ2-1
CDR3 protein: CAISDLTSGPYNEQFF

V gene: TRBV29-1
clone size: -
J gene: TRBJ2-3
CDR3 protein: CSVERALKDTQYF

V gene: TRBV12-3/TRBV12-4
clone size: many
J gene: TRBJ1-3
CDR3 protein: CASSRRDRISGNTIYF

V gene: TRBV3-1
clone size: few
J gene: TRBJ2-7
CDR3 protein: CASSQVNRDPNYEQYF

V gene: TRBV20-1
clone size: few
J gene: TRBJ2-3
CDR3 protein: CSAIPGVGATDTQYF

V gene: TRBV5-6
clone size: few
J gene: TRBJ2-7
CDR3 protein: CASSLNAGTDKGYEQYF

V gene: TRBV6-4
clone size: many
J gene: TRBJ1-1
CDR3 protein: CASSDRQDGTEAFF

V gene: TRBV7-2
clone size: many
J gene: TRBJ1-1
CDR3 protein: CASSLILRNTEAFF

V gene: TRBV9
clone size: few
J gene: TRBJ1-4
CDR3 protein: CASSSATGESEKLFF

V gene: TRBV12-3/TRBV12-4
clone size: few
J gene: TRBJ2-2
CDR3 protein: CASSLNIGGELFF

V gene: TRBV6-4
clone size: few
J gene: TRBJ2-5
CDR3 protein: CASSDSAGQGKETQYF

V gene: TRBV7-2
clone size: many
J gene: TRBJ1-5
CDR3 protein: CASSLLEDSNQPQHF

V gene: TRBV5-5
clone size: many
J gene: TRBJ1-3
CDR3 protein: CASSLAHPGSSGNTIYF

V gene: TRBV18
clone size: few
J gene: TRBJ1-4
CDR3 protein: CASSPGGNDEKLFF

V gene: TRBV7-6
clone size: many
J gene: TRBJ2-7
CDR3 protein: CASKGQGYEQYF

V gene: TRBV12-3/TRBV12-4
clone size: many
J gene: TRBJ2-2
CDR3 protein: CASSLTGHGELFF

V gene: TRBV20-1
clone size: few
J gene: TRBJ2-1
CDR3 protein: CSVRIGGPDPYNEQFF